This T cell receptor (beta chain) was profiled in a study of T cells in Graves' hyperthyroidism and ophthalmopathy. Study in general: Peripheral blood samples were taken at initial diagnosis, prior to any treatment. General study points: A model of 13 V-J features distinguished ophthalmopathy from stable hyperthyroidism. Among thyroid clonotypes expanded above 0.001, most also appeared in blood.

The investigators amplified TCR beta CDR3 regions from RNA transcripts. First-round RT-PCR with HTBI primers amplified the TCR CDR3 region. TCRdb processed the multiplex PCR reads anew with MiXCR; each CDR3 protein has one entry. The sample includes some 300,000 distinct CDR3 sequences, roughly 19% of them seen just once. Ophthalmopathy patients all had a Clinical Activity Score of at least 3, a NOSPECS grade of at least 4 and disease under 3 months old. Note on this clonotype: Its cognate antigen is unknown.

Germline CDR1 and CDR2: SQVTM and ANQGSEA. V shed 7 bases, J shed 3 bases, and the junction held 9 bases outside the gene matches. The CDR3 consists of 13 residues. This sequence was found in a man aged 45-60 years with Graves' ophthalmopathy. Sequencing was carried out using blood. The V and J genes are TRBV29-1 and TRBJ2-7; 7 bases match TRBD1. The chain's CDR3 is CSATKGTVYEQYF. CDR3 coding DNA: TGCAGCGCCACAAAAGGGACAGTCTACGAGCAGTACTTC.